This TCR beta chain derives from a study of T cell clonotyping in hematopoietic cell transplantation. Study findings and constraints: Graft donor and pretransplant recipient Inverse Simpson Index values predicted broader posttransplant TCR diversity. Few recipient clonotypes overlapped donors; over 95% were de novo at given depth.

The assay was immunoSEQ multiplex PCR, and TCRdb's table has in-frame clones only and misses some. Altogether thousands of clones are present, 77% being singletons, with the ten largest covering roughly a quarter. Points on this clone: What it binds is not known.

Trimming took off 0 bases at V and 4 bases at J, with 4 bases between the two ends. The germline V gene has CDR1 MNHEY and CDR2 SVGAGI. The CDR3 has 13 residues. The chain couples TRBV6-5 to TRBJ1-5, with D uncertain. This receptor was identified in a male patient aged 45 to 59 who had an allogeneic stem cell transplant from an unrelated donor, so the T cells may come from the graft donor. Some clones in this sample may be carry-over from other donors' samples. The sequencing here drew on PBMCs, taken 100 days after allogeneic stem cell transplant. In DNA, the CDR3 is TGTGCCAGCAGTTACTCCAGAAATCAGCCCCAGCATTTT. Protein: CASSYSRNQPQHF.